The 31 T cell receptor beta chains below all came from one sample that was sequenced in a study of cytomegalovirus exposure and HLA in healthy donors. Here immunoSEQ multiplex PCR was the method, and the copy in TCRdb shows in-frame clones only, minus some. This sample has about 78,000 clones, with 95% to 97% found just once. The sequencing sample was made of PBMCs. These receptors were collected from a man younger than 35 in good health and CMV-seropositive.

CDR3 in DNA: TGTGCCAGCAGCCCGCTTAGGTTTCTTGGCCGCGGGGAGGACAATGAGCAGTTCTTC. Residues: CASSPLRFLGRGEDNEQFF. The chain employs TRBV9 and TRBJ2-1; D may be TRBD2 (6 bases). CDR1 and CDR2 from the germline V gene are SGDLS and YYNGEE. The V end lost 4 bases, the J end lost 5 bases, and 28 bases lay between the germline ends. This CDR3 is 19 amino acids long.

This chain joins TRBV2 and TRBJ2-1; D perhaps matches TRBD2 (6 bases). The CDR3 length is 12 residues. The V and J ends lost 4 bases and 15 bases respectively, with 16 bases between them. Germline CDR1 SNHLY, CDR2 FYNNEI. Here the CDR3 reads CASSGGEWEGFF. CDR3 bases: TGTGCCAGCAGTGGGGGGGAGTGGGAAGGGTTCTTC.

The V and J genes are TRBV29-1 and TRBJ2-7, with 8 bases lining up with TRBD1. With 5 bases clipped from V and 5 bases from J, the junction kept 5 bases outside the gene matches. The V gene's germline CDR1 is SQVTM and CDR2 ANQGSEA. This CDR3 is built from 12 residues. The CDR3 is CSVYDRGHEQYF. CDR3 DNA: TGCAGCGTTTACGACAGGGGCCACGAGCAGTACTTC.

The chain has TRBV7-9 and TRBJ1-1; a possible D gene is TRBD1 (5 bases). Trimming cost V 10 bases and J 4 bases, with 10 bases left between them. Germline lookup yields CDR1 SEHNR and CDR2 FQNEAQ (reference sequence). The CDR3 runs 11 residues. The CDR3: CATRRVTEAFF. The CDR3 DNA follows: TGTGCCACCCGCAGGGTCACTGAAGCTTTCTTT.

This chain connects TRBV10-3 to TRBJ1-1; the D is unclear. Trimming removed 4 bases at V and 0 bases at J, with 6 bases between. The CDR3 has 13 amino acids. Germline V CDR1 and CDR2: ENHRY, SYGVKD. CDR3 in amino acids: CAISAQLNTEAFF. DNA of the CDR3: TGTGCCATCAGTGCACAATTGAACACTGAAGCTTTCTTT.

This sequence joins TRBV7-6 and TRBJ2-2, with D maybe TRBD2 (6 bases). The germline CDR1 and CDR2 sequences are SGHVS and FNYEAQ. Trimming cost V 1 base and J 5 bases, with 17 bases left between them. CDR3 size: 17 residues. The DNA of the CDR3 is TGTGCCAGCAGCTTAGTGGGGGTCGGGAGATTTACCGGGGAGCTGTTTTTT. Translated, it gives CASSLVGVGRFTGELFF.

The chain couples TRBV18 to TRBJ1-5, with TRBD1 matching over 7 bases. The CDR3 consists of 14 residues. Germline trimming cut 3 bases from V and 4 bases from J; bases unmatched to any gene: 3. Germline CDR1 KGHSH, CDR2 LQKENI. The CDR3 nucleotides are TGTGCCAGCTCACCTTTACAGGGGAATCAGCCCCAGCATTTT. Its protein is CASSPLQGNQPQHF.

The chain combines TRBV10-2 with TRBJ2-5, with 10 bases that match TRBD2. The CDR3 extends over 14 amino acids. V gave up 2 bases and J gave up 4 bases; unmatched junction bases: 1. Germline assignment: CDR1 WSHSY and CDR2 SAAADI. The CDR3 is CASSERLAGETQYF. CDR3 in DNA: TGCGCCAGCAGTGAGAGACTAGCGGGAGAGACCCAGTACTTC.

The chain carries TRBV9 and TRBJ1-5, with a possible D match to TRBD1 (5 bases). CDR1 is SGDLS and CDR2 is YYNGEE in the germline V gene. CDR3 length: 13 amino acids. V was cut by 4 bases and J by 3 bases, with 8 bases left in between. DNA for the CDR3: TGTGCCAGCAGCCGGGGGATCAATCAGCCCCAGCATTTT. Residues: CASSRGINQPQHF. Drawing the rest from reference TRBV9 and TRBJ1-5, the complete variable domain is DSGVTQTPKHLITATGQRVTLRCSPRSGDLSVYWYQQSLDQGLQFLIQYYNGEERAKGNILERFSAQQFPDLHSELNLSSLELGDSALYFCASSRGINQPQHFGDGTRLSIL.

DNA for the CDR3: TGTGCCATCAGTGCCCCCCAGGGGGCTACGGTTCGTGGCTACACCTTC. It translates to CAISAPQGATVRGYTF. This chain uses TRBV10-3 with TRBJ1-2, with TRBD1 identical over 8 bases. This CDR3 comprises 16 residues. The germline gives CDR1 ENHRY, CDR2 SYGVKD. V gave up 4 bases and J gave up 7 bases; unmatched junction bases: 14.

The chain uses TRBV11-2 and TRBJ2-7, with D perhaps TRBD1 (5 bases). CDR3 length: 14 residues. Trimming took off 5 bases at V and 2 bases at J, with 13 bases between the two ends. Germline V gene sequence: CDR1 SGHAT, CDR2 FQNNGV. The CDR3 protein is CASSATGLAYEQYF. CDR3 in DNA: TGTGCCAGCAGCGCAACAGGTTTGGCCTACGAGCAGTACTTC.

The rearrangement links TRBV9 to TRBJ1-1; D uncertain. Trimming pared 2 bases from V and 4 bases from J, leaving 12 bases between. This CDR3 comprises 14 residues. Looked up from germline, CDR1 is SGDLS and CDR2 is YYNGEE. This CDR3 reads CASSVAQVGTEAFF. CDR3 in DNA: TGTGCCAGCAGCGTTGCCCAGGTTGGCACTGAAGCTTTCTTT.

This clone is judged medium-sized. The rearrangement links TRBV28 to TRBJ1-2, with TRBD1 matching over 7 bases. The CDR3 consists of 13 residues. Losses at the gene ends were 5 bases for V and 5 bases for J; bases not matched to a gene: 5. The V gene's germline CDR1 is MDHEN and CDR2 SYDVKM. The CDR3 is CASSNGQVYGYTF. The CDR3 DNA reads as TGTGCCAGCAGTAACGGACAGGTATATGGCTACACCTTC.

This clone was seen a single time. The chain joins TRBV18 to TRBJ2-5, with D perhaps TRBD2 (5 bases). The germline V gene encodes CDR1 KGHSH and CDR2 LQKENI. V lost 3 bases and J lost 3, with 11 bases in between. This CDR3 comprises 14 residues. This CDR3 reads CASSPPTKEETQYF. The CDR3 bases are TGTGCCAGCTCACCCCCGACTAAAGAAGAGACCCAGTACTTC.

This chain joins TRBV4-1 and TRBJ2-3; D gene unclear. Trimming removed 1 base from V and 4 bases from J, with 3 bases in between. CDR3 length: 12 residues. The germline CDR1 and CDR2 sequences are MGHRA and YSYEKL. The CDR3 sequence: CASSQASDTQYF. CDR3 coding DNA: TGCGCCAGCAGCCAAGCCTCAGATACGCAGTATTTT.

V and J are TRBV7-3 and TRBJ2-2; 8 bases are shared with TRBD2. With V trimmed by 5 bases and J by 4 bases, 3 bases remained unmatched. This CDR3 region has 14 residues. Germline CDR1 and CDR2: SGHTA and FQGTGA. The CDR3 DNA reads as TGTGCCAGCAGCCGGACTAGCAGCACCGGGGAGCTGTTTTTT. Protein sequence: CASSRTSSTGELFF.

The rearrangement joins TRBV30 to TRBJ2-1, with 8 bases fitting TRBD2. The CDR3 length is 13 residues. Germline V gene lookup returns CDR1 GTSNPN and CDR2 SVGIG (reference sequence). V gave up 2 bases and J gave up 9 bases; unmatched junction bases: 6. This chain's CDR3 is CAWSLGGDTEQFF. The CDR3 coding sequence is TGTGCCTGGAGTCTCGGGGGGGATACTGAGCAGTTCTTC. The complete variable domain, with remaining parts taken from reference TRBV30 and TRBJ2-1, reads SQTIHQWPATLVQPVGSPLSLECTVEGTSNPNLYWYRQAAGRGLQLLFYSVGIGQISSEVPQNLSASRPQDRQFILSSKKLLLSDSGFYLCAWSLGGDTEQFFGPGTRLTVL.

The chain combines TRBV2 with TRBJ1-1; no firm D call. The germline V gene encodes CDR1 SNHLY and CDR2 FYNNEI. This CDR3 spans 13 amino acids. V was shortened by 7 bases and J by 4 bases, with 13 bases between the two germline ends. The CDR3 DNA reads as TGTGCCAGCAATTACGAGGTGGGCACTGAAGCTTTCTTT. It translates to CASNYEVGTEAFF.

The V call is TRBV7-3, the J call TRBJ2-2; tentative D call: TRBD2 (6 bases). Germline V lookup: CDR1 SGHTA, CDR2 FQGTGA. V gave up 4 bases and J gave up 4 bases, with 10 bases separating them. This CDR3 comprises 14 residues. CDR3 coding DNA: TGTGCCAGCAGCTCGCAGGGAGGCACCGGGGAGCTGTTTTTT. Its protein product is CASSSQGGTGELFF.

This chain connects TRBV28 to TRBJ1-2, with no clear D. V lost 5 bases and J lost 5, with 18 bases in between. The germline gives CDR1 MDHEN, CDR2 SYDVKM. The CDR3 is made up of 15 amino acids. Written as DNA, the CDR3 is TGTGCCAGCAGTGGGGAGGAGCGTTCTCGGTATGGCTACACCTTC. Protein product: CASSGEERSRYGYTF.

V gene TRBV5-1 combines with J gene TRBJ2-7, with D possibly TRBD2 on 5 matching bases. The V gene lost 3 bases and the J gene lost 6 bases, with 25 bases spanning the gap. Germline loops: CDR1 SGHRS, CDR2 YFSETQ. This CDR3 is built from 17 residues. CDR3 bases: TGCGCCAGCAGCTCTCGGTCCTCCGCGGGTGGGGTTGGCGAGCAGTACTTC. Translation gives CASSSRSSAGGVGEQYF.

Only one count was recorded for this clone. The rearrangement links TRBV15 to TRBJ1-5, with D perhaps matching TRBD1 (6 bases). CDR3 length equals 13 residues. Per germline, CDR1 LNHNV and CDR2 YYDKDF (reference sequence). The V end lost 3 bases, the J end lost 6 bases, and 9 bases lay between the germline ends. CDR3: CATSRNRVQPQHF. CDR3 nucleotides: TGTGCCACCAGCAGGAACAGGGTTCAGCCCCAGCATTTT.

The chain carries TRBV6-1 and TRBJ2-7; a possible D gene is TRBD2 (6 bases). Germline V lookup: CDR1 MNHNS, CDR2 SASEGT. This CDR3 region has 15 residues. The V end lost 2 bases, the J end lost 1 base, and 12 bases lay between the germline ends. CDR3 DNA sequence: TGTGCCAGCAGTGAATATGGCGGGGAATCCTACGAGCAGTACTTC. As protein: CASSEYGGESYEQYF.

In regard to this clone: A read error may produce the germline difference seen at one junction end. The chain employs TRBV7-7 and TRBJ1-1; D is undetermined. Germline assignment: CDR1 SSHAT and CDR2 FNYEAQ (reference sequence). This CDR3 has 13 residues. Here the CDR3 reads CASSLSENTEAFF. CDR3 sequence (DNA): TGTGCTAGCAGCTTATCAGAAAACACTGAAGCTTTCTTT.

V gene TRBV28 combines with J gene TRBJ1-1; D gene unclear. V lost 3 bases, J lost 6 bases, and 8 bases lay in between. Germline CDR1 and CDR2: MDHEN and SYDVKM. The CDR3 covers 12 residues. CDR3 region: CASSFIHSEAFF. CDR3 bases: TGTGCCAGCAGTTTCATCCATTCTGAAGCTTTCTTT.

The rearrangement uses TRBV9 and TRBJ2-3; 14 nucleotides align to TRBD2. V lost 3 bases to trimming and J lost 3 bases; unmatched junction nucleotides: 6. This CDR3 is built from 17 residues. CDR1 SGDLS and CDR2 YYNGEE come from the germline V gene. CDR3: CASSERLAGGPTDTQYF. In DNA form, the CDR3 reads TGTGCCAGCAGCGAAAGACTAGCGGGAGGGCCAACAGATACGCAGTATTTT.

The chain has TRBV11-1 and TRBJ2-3, with D tentatively TRBD2 (6 bases). CDR3 length: 14 amino acids. Germline values: CDR1 SGHAT, CDR2 FQDESV (reference sequence). V lost 10 bases to trimming and J lost 1 base, with 15 bases between them. The CDR3 sequence: CATRGASGTDTQYF. CDR3 bases: TGTGCCACCCGAGGGGCTAGCGGCACAGATACGCAGTATTTT.

This clone has just one count. In DNA form, the CDR3 reads TGTGCAAGTCGGTCCCTAGCGGCACAAGAGACCCAGTACTTC. Amino acid sequence: CASRSLAAQETQYF. The chain carries TRBV12-2 and TRBJ2-5; TRBD2, the D gene given by the table, was not confirmed from the DNA. TRBV12-2 is recorded as a pseudogene. This CDR3 region has 14 residues.

This chain links TRBV5-1 with TRBJ2-5; tentatively, D is TRBD1 (6 bases). The CDR3 is made up of 13 amino acids. Per the germline V gene, CDR1 is SGHRS and CDR2 is YFSETQ. Between the trimmed V and J ends, which lost 4 bases and 5 bases, there was a span of 12 bases. The CDR3 DNA reads as TGCGCCAGCAGCCCACAGGGTGTGGAGACCCAGTACTTC. It yields the protein CASSPQGVETQYF.

The V gene is TRBV6-1, the J gene TRBJ2-1, with D possibly TRBD2 on 5 matching bases. This CDR3 contains 12 residues. The germline V gene encodes CDR1 MNHNS and CDR2 SASEGT. Trimming removed 7 bases from V and 15 bases from J, with 19 bases in between. Written as DNA, the CDR3 is TGTGCCAGCACCCCTGGGTCCACCGGAGGGTTCTTC. It codes for CASTPGSTGGFF.

The chain links TRBV19 to TRBJ2-7; D might be TRBD2 (5 bases). Germline-derived CDR1 and CDR2 are LNHDA and SQIVND (reference sequence). The CDR3 is made up of 14 amino acids. V dropped 4 bases and J dropped 2 bases, with 12 bases sitting between them. Here the CDR3 DNA reads TGTGCCAGTAGTAGTCGTAGCGAGACCTACGAGCAGTACTTC. Residues: CASSSRSETYEQYF.